A selection of T cell receptor beta chains follows, all from one sample in a study of T cell repertoires in cytomegalovirus infection. Using its own MiXCR run on the reads, TCRdb lists one record per CDR3 protein. The sample carries 70,000 or so distinct CDR3 sequences, around 27% recorded once. The antigens of these receptors remain unknown. The sample consisted of CD8+ T cells from cultured PBMCs, taken from culture after CMV antigen stimulation. Source of these receptors: a human donor in good health (CMV status not recorded). Some clones in this sample may be carry-over from other donors' samples. Both conserved end residues are part of each CDR3. Each record gives: CDR3 length, V gene, J gene, D gene, clone size, CDR3 DNA, CDR3 protein. D genes are given only for firm matches. Expanded clones get a size class; other rows say once, few or many, or leave the size out.

16	TRBV7-9	TRBJ1-1	TRBD1	-	TGTGCCAGCAGCCCTCCAGGGGGCGAAGGGAACACTGAAGCTTTCTTT	CASSPPGGEGNTEAFF
15	TRBV7-2	TRBJ2-5	-	once	TGTGCCAGCAGCCCCCCGGCGGCAGGTGGAGAGACCCAGTACTTC	CASSPPAAGGETQYF
16	TRBV7-9	TRBJ2-2	-	-	TGTGCCAGCAGCTTAGCGCGAATACAGGGAGTAGGGAAGCTGTTTTTT	CASSLARIQGVGKLFF
12	TRBV19	TRBJ1-2	-	many	TGTGCCAGTATGTGGGGATTATACGGCTACACCTTC	CASMWGLYGYTF
14	TRBV6-5	TRBJ2-7	-	few	TGTGCCAGCAGTTACGACGGGAGCTCCTACGAGCAGTACTTC	CASSYDGSSYEQYF
16	TRBV11-2	TRBJ1-1	-	few	TGTGCCAGCAGCCCACCCGGGATTGACTTGAACACTGAAGCTTTCTTT	CASSPPGIDLNTEAFF
13	TRBV7-2	TRBJ2-1	-	many	TGTGCCAGCAGCACCCGAAGCGGGAATGAGCAGTTCTTC	CASSTRSGNEQFF
14	TRBV6-5	TRBJ2-1	TRBD2	-	TGTGCCAGCAGCCAGACGGGAGGGAACAATGAGCAGTTCTTC	CASSQTGGNNEQFF
14	TRBV7-9	TRBJ2-2	-	-	TGTGCCAGCAGCTTAGGTGCGAACACCGGGGAGCTGTTTTTT	CASSLGANTGELFF
14	TRBV12-3/TRBV12-4	TRBJ1-5	TRBD1	few	TGTGCCAGCAGTTTGGGCAGGGGGGATCAGCCCCAGCATTTT	CASSLGRGDQPQHF
17	TRBV14	TRBJ1-5	-	many	TGTGCCAGCAGCCCCCTGGGGCCTGAGGGAAAGGATCAGCCCCAGCATTTT	CASSPLGPEGKDQPQHF
15	TRBV6-2/TRBV6-3	TRBJ2-7	TRBD1	few	TGTGCCAGCAGTTCCTCTGGGACAGGGTCGGACGAGCAGTACTTC	CASSSSGTGSDEQYF
15	TRBV12-5	TRBJ2-5	TRBD2	-	TGTGCTAGTGGTATGGGACTAGCGGGAGGAGAGACCCAGTACTTC	CASGMGLAGGETQYF
13	TRBV27	TRBJ2-3	-	many	TGTGCCAGCAGTTTATACTCCGGTGATACGCAGTATTTT	CASSLYSGDTQYF
16	TRBV6-5	TRBJ2-1	TRBD2	-	TGTGCCAGCAGTCCCCTACTAGCGGGAAGCCAAAATGAGCAGTTCTTC	CASSPLLAGSQNEQFF
14	TRBV6-2/TRBV6-3	TRBJ2-3	-	few	TGTGCCAGCATCGAGAGCGGTAACACAGATACGCAGTATTTT	CASIESGNTDTQYF
15	TRBV6-5	TRBJ2-3	-	-	TGTGCCAGCAGTTACTCGGGGCAGGGGGGAGATACGCAGTATTTT	CASSYSGQGGDTQYF
16	TRBV10-3	TRBJ2-2	TRBD2	-	TGTGCCATCAGTACCGCCGGGACTAGCGGAACCGGGGAGCTGTTTTTT	CAISTAGTSGTGELFF
14	TRBV19	TRBJ1-1	-	-	TGTGCCAGTAGTATGCAGGGGACGAACACTGAAGCTTTCTTT	CASSMQGTNTEAFF
16	TRBV7-2	TRBJ2-2	TRBD1	-	TGTGCCAGCAGGGCGGCGATGACAGGGCTGACCGGGGAGCTGTTTTTT	CASRAAMTGLTGELFF
12	TRBV12-3/TRBV12-4	TRBJ1-2	-	medium-sized	TGTGCCAGCAGCCCCACAGGGCTGGGCTACACCTTC	CASSPTGLGYTF
12	TRBV20-1	TRBJ2-1	-	few	TGCAGTGCTGACCCGCCCGGTGATGAGCAGTTCTTC	CSADPPGDEQFF
18	TRBV7-9	TRBJ2-7	TRBD2	many	TGTGCCAGCAGTTCACCACAAGGGACTAGTGCCAGACCCCACGAGCAGTACTTC	CASSSPQGTSARPHEQYF
15	TRBV27	TRBJ1-5	TRBD1	-	TGTGCCAGCAGTCCCGGGACAGGGGGATATCAGCCCCAGCATTTT	CASSPGTGGYQPQHF
14	TRBV7-6	TRBJ1-1	-	many	TGTGCCAGCAGCTTCGCCGAGGCGAGCAGTGAAGCTTTCTTT	CASSFAEASSEAFF
14	TRBV12-3/TRBV12-4	TRBJ2-7	TRBD1	-	TGTGCCAACAGTTCGACAGGGCTCGCGGACGAGCAGTACTTC	CANSSTGLADEQYF
14	TRBV4-3	TRBJ2-2	-	few	TGCGCCAGCAGCCAAGAATGGGGGGCCGGGGAGCTGTTTTTT	CASSQEWGAGELFF
17	TRBV2	TRBJ2-1	TRBD2	-	TGTGCCAGCCCGGGCCGAACCGGGACTAGCGGGAGTCTTGAGCAGTTCTTC	CASPGRTGTSGSLEQFF
13	TRBV14	TRBJ2-7	-	-	TGTGCCAGCAGCCCATGGGAGGACTACGAGCAGTACTTC	CASSPWEDYEQYF
18	TRBV9	TRBJ1-3	-	-	TGTGCCAGCAGCGCCCGACCACAGGGCTTCGAGTCTGGAAACACCATATATTTT	CASSARPQGFESGNTIYF
14	TRBV6-5	TRBJ2-3	-	few	TGTGCCAGCAGTTACGCCGGGCATACAGATACGCAGTATTTT	CASSYAGHTDTQYF
15	TRBV20-1	TRBJ1-4	TRBD1	once	TGCAGTGCTAGGGGACAGGATGGGGTGAATGAAAAACTGTTTTTT	CSARGQDGVNEKLFF
13	TRBV7-3	TRBJ1-1	-	-	TGTGCCAGCAGCTCTCCCCCTGGCACTGAAGCTTTCTTT	CASSSPPGTEAFF
19	TRBV7-9	TRBJ2-4	-	-	TGTGCCAGCAGCTCAATTAGGCCCGGGGACCAATGGGCCAAAAACATTCAGTACTTC	CASSSIRPGDQWAKNIQYF
16	TRBV12-3/TRBV12-4	TRBJ1-5	-	few	TGTGCCAGCAGTTTAGACGCGGGGGGGGGAGATCAGCCCCAGCATTTT	CASSLDAGGGDQPQHF
17	TRBV2	TRBJ1-3	-	few	TGTGCCAGCAGTGAATCCCTCCGCAGGGCATCTGGAAACACCATATATTTT	CASSESLRRASGNTIYF
16	TRBV11-2	TRBJ2-1	TRBD1	-	TGTGCCAGCAGCTTTGGGCAGGGGGAAGGGTACAATGAGCAGTTCTTC	CASSFGQGEGYNEQFF
14	TRBV3-1	TRBJ2-7	TRBD2	-	TGTGCCAGCAGCCGTCCAGGGAGGGGATACGAGCAGTACTTC	CASSRPGRGYEQYF
13	TRBV2	TRBJ2-1	-	-	TGTGCCAGCAGTGAGAGGGGCCTGGGTGAGCAGTTCTTC	CASSERGLGEQFF
18	TRBV4-3	TRBJ1-2	-	few	TGCGCCAGCAGCCAAGATTCCGTTAAATTAACGCTTAACTATGGCTACACCTTC	CASSQDSVKLTLNYGYTF
18	TRBV7-6	TRBJ2-2	TRBD2	few	TGTGCCAGCAACCCTTTTAGCGGGGGGGCCGCGAACACCGGGGAGCTGTTTTTT	CASNPFSGGAANTGELFF
16	TRBV6-2/TRBV6-3	TRBJ2-3	TRBD2	-	TGTGCCAGCAGTACCTTTTTTAGCGGGAGTGGAGATACGCAGTATTTT	CASSTFFSGSGDTQYF
14	TRBV13	TRBJ2-7	TRBD1	many	TGTGCCAGCAGCTTGGGGCAGGGGGTCTACGAGCAGTACTTC	CASSLGQGVYEQYF
12	TRBV6-2/TRBV6-3	TRBJ2-2	-	many	TGTGCCAGCAGTTATAGCGGCGGGGAGCTGTTTTTT	CASSYSGGELFF
13	TRBV7-2	TRBJ2-1	-	-	TGTGCCAGCAGCCTCAACCGAGGGGGTGAGCAGTTCTTC	CASSLNRGGEQFF
14	TRBV12-3/TRBV12-4	TRBJ1-6	TRBD1	few	TGTGCCAGCAGGCCGACAGGGGAGAATTCACCCCTCCACTTT	CASRPTGENSPLHF